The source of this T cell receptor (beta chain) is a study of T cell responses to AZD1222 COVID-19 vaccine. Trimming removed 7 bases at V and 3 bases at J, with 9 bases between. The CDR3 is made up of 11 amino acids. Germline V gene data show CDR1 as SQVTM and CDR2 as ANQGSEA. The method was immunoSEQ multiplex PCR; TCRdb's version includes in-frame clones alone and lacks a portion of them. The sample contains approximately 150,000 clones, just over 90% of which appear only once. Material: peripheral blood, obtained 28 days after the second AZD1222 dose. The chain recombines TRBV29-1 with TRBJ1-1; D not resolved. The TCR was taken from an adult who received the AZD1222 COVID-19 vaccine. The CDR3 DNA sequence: TGCAGCGCCAAGAGGTACACTGAAGCTTTCTTT. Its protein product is CSAKRYTEAFF.